One and the same sample provided the 3 T cell receptor beta chains below, sequenced in a study of radiotherapy plus CTLA-4 blockade in lung cancer (dated by TCRdb to the late 2010s). The method behind the library was the immunoSEQ multiplex PCR assay. TCRdb stores this immuneACCESS table with in-frame sequences only. Part of the clones is absent; in the studies checked, under half of the shortfall reflects unresolved V genes, and no reason is known for the rest. This sample comprises 70,000 to 90,000 clones, around nine tenths of them detected only once. Over 0.85% of the sample goes to the ten largest clones. Here the sequenced sample was peripheral blood, taken from a patient treated with radiotherapy plus ipilimumab. The receptors here all came from a human donor with non-small cell lung cancer who had stable disease on radiotherapy plus ipilimumab.

V gene TRBV10-2 combines with J gene TRBJ2-2, with a possible D match to TRBD1 (5 bases). Looked up from germline, CDR1 is WSHSY and CDR2 is SAAADI. This CDR3 comprises 15 residues. The V end lost 6 bases, the J end lost 2 bases, and 13 bases lay between the germline ends. The CDR3 reads CASRSGQPNTGELFF. The CDR3 bases are TGCGCCAGCAGGTCCGGACAACCAAACACCGGGGAGCTGTTTTTT.

The gene calls are TRBV27 and TRBJ1-1, with 7 bases fitting TRBD1. CDR1 is MNHEY, CDR2 SMNVEV, per germline (reference sequence). This CDR3 contains 13 residues. V was pared by 6 bases and J by 8 bases, with 9 bases of the junction left unmatched. The DNA for the CDR3 is TGTGCCAGCAGCTTCAGGGGGGAGGGAGAAGCTTTCTTT. It yields the protein CASSFRGEGEAFF.

This rearrangement joins TRBV5-1 to TRBJ1-6; D unclear. Germline CDR1 is SGHRS and CDR2 is YFSETQ. CDR3 length equals 16 residues. With 0 bases removed from V and 10 bases from J, the gap between germline ends came to 17 bases. The CDR3 loop reads CASSLGNSQRTSPLHF. The CDR3 nucleotides read TGCGCCAGCAGCTTGGGTAACTCCCAACGAACGTCACCCCTCCACTTT.